The rows below give T cell receptor beta chains drawn from one sample of a study of vaccination and CD4 T cells after COVID-19. TCRdb fed the PCR reads into MiXCR, producing one record per CDR3 protein. Found here are 6,000 to 10,000 distinct CDR3 sequences, over 30% of them singletons; the top ten hold around an eighth. No cognate antigen is known for these TCRs. Sequences were obtained from CD4+ T cells from blood, cultured in vitro. These receptor sequences come from a human donor in good health. CDR3s include the opening cysteine and the closing phenylalanine or tryptophan. The D gene is left open where the match is weak. Some rows have no size entry. The others give once, few or many, or a class for an expanded clone.

TRBV20-1	-	-	TRBJ2-6	CSAFHESPGANVLTF	TGCAGTGCTTTTCACGAGTCCCCTGGGGCCAACGTCCTGACTTTC
TRBV7-2	-	few	TRBJ1-2	CASSLFTLSGYTF	TGTGCCAGCAGCTTATTCACTCTGTCTGGCTACACCTTC
TRBV27	TRBD2	-	TRBJ2-7	CASRGTSGRYEQYF	TGTGCCAGCAGAGGGACTAGCGGGAGATACGAGCAGTACTTC
TRBV6-1	-	-	TRBJ1-1	CASSQRQNTEAFF	TGTGCCAGCAGTCAACGACAGAACACTGAAGCTTTCTTT
TRBV27	TRBD1	-	TRBJ1-1	CASGRWDRANTEAFF	TGTGCCAGCGGAAGATGGGACAGGGCGAACACTGAAGCTTTCTTT
TRBV5-4	TRBD2	few	TRBJ2-5	CASRGRVGGTQYF	TGTGCCAGCAGGGGGAGGGTTGGAGGGACCCAGTACTTC
TRBV20-1	TRBD1	medium-sized	TRBJ1-2	CSAQDRGVGYGYTF	TGCAGTGCTCAAGACAGGGGCGTAGGCTATGGCTACACCTTC
TRBV28	TRBD1	few	TRBJ1-2	CASSLAAGGAYGYTF	TGTGCCAGCAGTTTAGCGGCAGGGGGTGCCTATGGCTACACCTTC
TRBV6-1	-	few	TRBJ2-3	CASRVYPGTDDTQYF	TGTGCCAGCCGAGTGTACCCAGGGACCGACGATACGCAGTATTTT
TRBV20-1	-	few	TRBJ1-5	CSARPSSGPQHF	TGCAGTGCAAGACCGTCCTCGGGGCCCCAGCATTTT
TRBV4-2	-	few	TRBJ2-7	CASSRDLTYEQYF	TGTGCCAGCAGCCGAGATCTAACCTACGAGCAGTACTTC
TRBV7-2	-	few	TRBJ1-6	CASSLGGRDNSPLHF	TGTGCCAGCAGCTTAGGCGGCAGGGACAATTCACCCCTCCACTTT
TRBV5-4	-	-	TRBJ2-7	CASSLPGKGVDEQYF	TGTGCCAGCAGCTTACCCGGCAAAGGCGTTGACGAGCAGTACTTC
TRBV20-1	-	medium-sized	TRBJ1-1	CSARDPLNTEAFF	TGCAGTGCTAGAGATCCGTTGAACACTGAAGCTTTCTTT
TRBV7-2	-	-	TRBJ2-3	CASSLFGSTDTQYF	TGTGCCAGCAGCTTATTCGGGAGTACAGATACGCAGTATTTT
TRBV7-8	-	few	TRBJ2-7	CASSLLLQGGEQYF	TGTGCCAGCAGCTTACTACTTCAGGGGGGCGAGCAGTACTTC
TRBV7-2	-	medium-sized	TRBJ1-2	CASSLVSSAGGGGGYTF	TGTGCCAGCAGCTTAGTGAGCTCGGCAGGAGGGGGGGGCGGCTACACCTTC
TRBV5-1	-	large	TRBJ1-1	CASSFDRQEAFF	TGCGCCAGCAGCTTTGACAGACAAGAAGCTTTCTTT
TRBV20-1	-	-	TRBJ2-3	CSAHNRDKGTDTQYF	TGCAGTGCCCACAACCGGGACAAAGGGACAGATACGCAGTATTTT
TRBV2	TRBD1	-	TRBJ2-7	CAGNRDSFEEQYF	TGTGCCGGCAACCGGGACAGCTTTGAGGAGCAGTACTTC
TRBV11-1	-	-	TRBJ2-5	CASSDDRLQETQYF	TGTGCCAGCAGCGACGACAGGCTACAAGAGACCCAGTACTTC
TRBV30	TRBD1	-	TRBJ1-6	CAWRDRVYTSPLHF	TGTGCCTGGAGGGACAGGGTTTATACTTCACCCCTCCACTTT
TRBV28	-	-	TRBJ1-5	CASSLVQGGGPQHF	TGTGCCAGCAGTTTGGTACAGGGTGGAGGGCCCCAGCATTTT
TRBV6-5	-	-	TRBJ2-3	CASSYSNRDPATDTQYF	TGTGCCAGCAGTTACTCGAACCGGGACCCGGCCACAGATACGCAGTATTTT
TRBV6-1	-	-	TRBJ2-7	CASSGASAGNYEQYF	TGTGCCAGCAGTGGAGCCTCGGCAGGGAATTACGAGCAGTACTTC
TRBV2	TRBD1	-	TRBJ2-5	CASRTFMGAGPRGETQYF	TGTGCCAGCAGGACGTTTATGGGGGCAGGGCCCAGGGGGGAGACCCAGTACTTC
TRBV19	TRBD1	-	TRBJ2-2	CASFGDRVTGELFF	TGTGCCAGTTTTGGGGACAGGGTCACCGGGGAGCTGTTTTTT
TRBV7-2	-	once	TRBJ2-1	CASSPRLVGAYNEQFF	TGTGCCAGCAGCCCGCGACTAGTAGGGGCCTACAATGAGCAGTTCTTC
TRBV7-3	-	-	TRBJ2-5	CASSPGGIGETQYF	TGTGCCAGCAGCCCGGGCGGGATTGGAGAGACCCAGTACTTC
TRBV5-1	-	-	TRBJ2-1	CASRPDYNEQFF	TGCGCCAGCAGGCCGGATTACAATGAGCAGTTCTTC
TRBV7-2	-	medium-sized	TRBJ1-1	CASSLGQPANTEAFF	TGTGCCAGCAGCTTAGGTCAGCCAGCGAACACTGAAGCTTTCTTT
TRBV20-1	-	few	TRBJ2-7	CSAIPQGNLYEQYF	TGCAGTGCTATACCCCAGGGGAATCTGTACGAGCAGTACTTC
TRBV28	TRBD2	-	TRBJ2-7	CATLAGGPHEQYF	TGTGCCACCTTAGCGGGAGGTCCCCACGAGCAGTACTTC
TRBV5-6	-	few	TRBJ2-5	CASSLPGVQETQYF	TGTGCCAGCAGCCTCCCTGGGGTCCAAGAGACCCAGTACTTC
TRBV18	-	-	TRBJ1-1	CASSPSGDVVATEAFF	TGTGCCAGCTCACCATCGGGGGATGTGGTGGCCACTGAAGCTTTCTTT
TRBV2	-	-	TRBJ1-2	CASSLLAGGNYGYTF	TGTGCCAGCAGCCTATTGGCAGGAGGAAACTATGGCTACACCTTC
TRBV7-3	TRBD2	few	TRBJ2-1	CASSRTSVNEQFF	TGTGCCAGCAGCAGGACTAGCGTAAATGAGCAGTTCTTC
TRBV10-3	TRBD1	few	TRBJ2-7	CAISGGGRVDGYEQYF	TGTGCCATCAGTGGAGGGGGCAGGGTCGACGGCTACGAGCAGTACTTC
TRBV6-2/TRBV6-3	-	-	TRBJ1-2	CASSYLPHGIWNYGYTF	TGTGCCAGCAGTTACCTACCGCATGGGATTTGGAACTATGGCTACACCTTC
TRBV28	-	-	TRBJ1-4	CASRNKGTVGYGLFF	TGTGCCAGCAGGAACAAGGGGACCGTGGGCTATGGACTGTTTTTT
TRBV20-1	-	few	TRBJ1-1	CSAPDSSRTTEAFF	TGCAGTGCTCCCGACTCTTCTCGAACCACTGAAGCTTTCTTT
TRBV5-1	-	-	TRBJ2-7	CASSLAPPPHSYEQYF	TGCGCCAGCAGCTTGGCGCCCCCTCCCCACTCCTACGAGCAGTACTTC
TRBV19	TRBD1	-	TRBJ2-7	CASSIGQESYEQYF	TGTGCCAGTAGTATCGGACAGGAGTCCTACGAGCAGTACTTC
TRBV7-3	TRBD2	-	TRBJ2-5	CASSLNSGRGKTQYF	TGTGCCAGCAGCTTGAATAGCGGGAGGGGGAAGACCCAGTACTTC
TRBV27	TRBD1	few	TRBJ2-1	CASGSNRGRGNEQFF	TGTGCCAGCGGGTCTAACAGGGGGCGGGGTAATGAGCAGTTCTTC
TRBV7-2	-	-	TRBJ2-7	CASSLWGGASGSYEQYF	TGTGCCAGCAGCTTATGGGGGGGGGCTAGCGGATCCTACGAGCAGTACTTC
TRBV6-5	TRBD2	-	TRBJ2-7	CASSLAGPRSSYEQYF	TGTGCCAGCAGTTTAGCGGGCCCTAGGAGCTCCTACGAGCAGTACTTC
TRBV7-6	TRBD2	few	TRBJ2-7	CASRGTRSYEQYF	TGTGCCAGCAGAGGGACTAGGTCCTACGAGCAGTACTTC
TRBV6-1	-	once	TRBJ1-5	CASSQTVNQPQHF	TGTGCCAGCAGTCAGACAGTCAATCAGCCCCAGCATTTT
TRBV20-1	-	medium-sized	TRBJ2-5	CSAREGETQYF	TGCAGTGCTAGAGAGGGGGAGACCCAGTACTTC
TRBV7-9	TRBD2	few	TRBJ2-3	CASSGTSGSVPRQYF	TGTGCCAGCAGCGGCACTAGCGGGAGCGTTCCGAGGCAGTATTTT
TRBV6-4	-	-	TRBJ2-6	CASSDNSGANVLTF	TGTGCCAGCAGTGACAACTCTGGGGCCAACGTCCTGACTTTC
TRBV15	-	-	TRBJ1-1	CATSRGWAATNTEAFF	TGTGCCACCAGCAGAGGTTGGGCGGCAACCAACACTGAAGCTTTCTTT
TRBV4-3	TRBD2	few	TRBJ2-1	CASSQIWTSGPNEQFF	TGCGCCAGCAGCCAAATATGGACTAGTGGGCCCAATGAGCAGTTCTTC
TRBV24-1	TRBD1	-	TRBJ2-5	CATGADRGRLETQYF	TGTGCCACCGGGGCCGACAGGGGGCGCCTGGAGACCCAGTACTTC
TRBV7-3	TRBD1	-	TRBJ2-1	CASSQSPGQDEQFF	TGTGCCAGCAGCCAGTCGCCGGGACAGGATGAGCAGTTCTTC
TRBV28	-	once	TRBJ1-5	CASTRSGLEPQHF	TGTGCCAGCACGAGGTCGGGGTTGGAGCCCCAGCATTTT